Included here is one TCR beta chain sequence, with context. The antigen remains undetermined. This specimen comes from a study of OX40 agonist ivuxolimab in advanced cancers. In the study overall: Administration of intravenous ivuxolimab to patients occurred every 2 weeks at 0.01 to 10 mg/kg. Recorded diagnoses for dose-escalation patients were hepatocellular carcinoma, melanoma, renal cell or head and neck cancer.

Study findings and constraints: Normalized expansion of T-cell clones was also low for some nonresponders.

From germline, CDR1 is ENHRY and CDR2 SYGVKD. The CDR3 sequence is 14 residues long. The ends were cut back, 0 bases at V and 5 bases at J, with 10 bases in the middle. Sequencing was performed with immunoSEQ multiplex PCR; in TCRdb, only in-frame clones are kept and a portion is missing. The sample shows 74,000 or so clones, 89% of them seen only once. The study sampled blood at baseline, cycle 4 day 1, and cycle 7 day 1. The receptor comes from an adult with an advanced solid tumor such as melanoma, head and neck, liver or kidney cancer. The sample here was CD4+ or CD8+ T cells sorted from blood, taken in a trial of the OX40 agonist ivuxolimab. The chain recombines TRBV10-3 with TRBJ2-5; TRBD2 might be the D (5 bases). For the CDR3, the DNA is TGTGCCATCAGTGAGTCTCTAGCACAGGAGACCCAGTACTTC. It encodes CAISESLAQETQYF.